This T cell receptor (beta chain) was documented in a study of T cell changes during pregnancy in multiple sclerosis. The protocol was immunoSEQ multiplex PCR, while the TCRdb copy is restricted to in-frame clones and leaves out a portion. The profile shows roughly 70,000 clones, approximately 92% of them singletons. The CDR3 runs 16 residues. Losses at the gene ends were 5 bases for V and 7 bases for J; bases not matched to a gene: 11. The germline CDR1 and CDR2 sequences are LNHDA and SQIVND (reference sequence). The chain employs TRBV19 and TRBJ1-4; 9 bases fit TRBD1. This receptor was taken from a female donor in good health, enrolled as a control in a pregnancy study. The input for sequencing was peripheral blood, taken in the third trimester of pregnancy. The CDR3 coding sequence is TGTGCCAGTAGTGTCGGTACCGGGACAGGGACTGAAAAACTGTTTTTT. Translating it yields CASSVGTGTGTEKLFF.